This T cell receptor (beta chain) was sequenced during a study of neurological immune-mediated disorders. Study-wide results and limits: Phylogenetically, 18 of 34 multiple sclerosis patients' repertoires fell into one related-CDR3 cluster, a possible signature.

Each CDR3 protein gets one entry after TCRdb re-called the 5' RACE reads with MiXCR. The table has tens of thousands of distinct CDR3 sequences, 3.5% to 4% seen once. This clonotype has a handful of counts. No antigen is known for it. Per the germline V gene, CDR1 is DFQATT and CDR2 is SNEGSKA (reference sequence). The CDR3 runs 17 residues. Trimming removed 0 bases at V and 5 bases at J, with 19 bases between. The chain employs TRBV20-1 and TRBJ1-4; D perhaps matches TRBD1 (6 bases). Sequenced input: PBMCs. This TCR derives from a man under 40 with multiple sclerosis. CDR3 region: CSARDAGADGFNEKLFF. The CDR3 DNA sequence: TGCAGTGCTAGAGATGCGGGGGCGGACGGGTTCAATGAAAAACTGTTTTTT.